Shown below are 30 T cell receptor beta chains from a single sample sequenced in a study of T cell repertoires in cytomegalovirus infection. TCRdb re-analysed the reads in MiXCR, keeping a single row per CDR3 protein. The table lists 570,000 or so distinct CDR3 sequences, 40% of them singletons. The antigens these receptors bind are not known. Sequences were derived from cultured PBMCs, sampled from culture after CMV antigen stimulation. Receptors were obtained from a human donor in good health (CMV status not recorded). Some clones in this sample may be carry-over from other donors' samples.

In DNA, the CDR3 is TGCGCCAGCAGCTCCCCGACTAGCGGGAGTCGCTCGGAGACCCAGTACTTC. It codes for CASSSPTSGSRSETQYF. V is TRBV5-1 and J is TRBJ2-5, with 12 bases fitting TRBD2. There are 17 residues in the CDR3. CDR1 is SGHRS and CDR2 is YFSETQ in the germline V gene. The junction had 11 bases not matched to a gene; V was cut back by 3 bases and J by 5 bases.

The chain has TRBV18 and TRBJ2-2; 7 nucleotides match TRBD1. After removal of 3 bases from V and 1 base from J, the junction contained 8 bases not matched to a gene. The CDR3 spans 17 residues. Germline lookup yields CDR1 KGHSH and CDR2 LQKENI. CDR3 in DNA: TGTGCCAGCTCACCGCCTTCCCACAGGGGGAACACCGGGGAGCTGTTTTTT. Its translation: CASSPPSHRGNTGELFF.

This chain joins TRBV2 and TRBJ2-2; tentatively, D is TRBD2 (6 bases). The CDR3 runs 16 residues. V lost 4 bases and J 1 base, leaving 13 bases between the germline ends. Germline V gene lookup returns CDR1 SNHLY and CDR2 FYNNEI. CDR3 loop: CASSVEGGQNTGELFF. The CDR3 DNA is TGTGCCAGCAGTGTGGAGGGTGGGCAGAACACCGGGGAGCTGTTTTTT.

On this clonotype: An end of the junction does not agree with germline; a read error may underlie this. The V gene is TRBV27, the J gene TRBJ2-7; D gene unclear. CDR1 is MNHEY, CDR2 SMNVEV, per germline (reference sequence). There are 13 residues in the CDR3. The CDR3 loop reads CASSEVGSFEQYF. Written as DNA, the CDR3 is TGTGCCAGCAGTGAAGTAGGTTCCTTCGAGCAGTACTTC.

The J gene is TRBJ1-5, the V gene TRBV12-3 or TRBV12-4, with D possibly matching TRBD1 (6 bases). Trimming left V 6 bases short and J 9 bases short, with 21 bases between. The CDR3 is 15 amino acids. The CDR3: CASSPGGGGRGPQHF. Written as DNA, the CDR3 is TGTGCCAGCAGCCCCGGGGGCGGGGGGCGCGGGCCCCAGCATTTT.

The rearrangement uses TRBV28 and TRBJ1-1; no clear D gene. This CDR3 spans 12 amino acids. Germline V CDR1 and CDR2: MDHEN, SYDVKM. The V end was cut by 1 base, the J end by 6 bases, with 6 bases between. The chain's CDR3 is CASSLLLPEAFF. For the CDR3, the DNA is TGTGCCAGCAGTTTATTACTCCCTGAAGCTTTCTTT.

This clonotype was counted a few times. The chain links TRBV20-1 to TRBJ1-5, with D possibly being TRBD1 (6 bases). CDR3 length: 13 amino acids. V was clipped by 3 bases and J by 5 bases, with 11 bases between them. The germline CDR1 and CDR2 sequences are DFQATT and SNEGSKA (reference sequence). CDR3 in DNA: TGCAGTGCTAGGGGGGACACCCATCAGCCCCAGCATTTT. It codes for CSARGDTHQPQHF.

V gene TRBV25-1 combines with J gene TRBJ1-2, with TRBD1 matching 8 bases. CDR1 is MGHDK and CDR2 is SYGVNS in the germline V gene. The CDR3 is made up of 13 amino acids. V trimming: 1 base; J trimming: 8 bases; junction bases outside the gene matches: 3. The CDR3 loop reads CASSESGGGGYTF. As DNA, the CDR3 is TGTGCCAGCAGTGAATCAGGGGGCGGCGGCTACACCTTC.

The chain carries TRBV28 and TRBJ1-6; unclear D gene. V was trimmed by 0 bases and J by 8 bases, leaving 8 bases between them. The CDR3 has 14 residues. Germline CDR1 is MDHEN and CDR2 is SYDVKM. The CDR3 DNA is TGTGCCAGCAGTTTATGGTGGTTGTATTCACCCCTCCACTTT. Translating it yields CASSLWWLYSPLHF.

The J gene is TRBJ2-3, the V gene TRBV12-5, with 9 bases identical to TRBD2. The CDR3 length is 16 residues. Losses at the gene ends were 8 bases for V and 0 bases for J; bases not matched to a gene: 9. Germline V gene sequence: CDR1 LGHNT, CDR2 FRNRAP. The CDR3 protein is CASTDLAGKSTDTQYF. The CDR3 DNA is TGTGCTAGTACCGACCTAGCGGGGAAAAGCACAGATACGCAGTATTTT.

The CDR3 nucleotides read TGCAGCGTTGAAGGCAGGGTGACGAGGACTGAAGCTTTCTTT. This sequence encodes CSVEGRVTRTEAFF. The V and J genes are TRBV29-1 and TRBJ1-1; a weak D match, TRBD1 (5 bases). The CDR3 loop spans 14 amino acids. The V gene lost 1 base and the J gene lost 5 bases, with 14 bases spanning the gap. Germline V gene sequence: CDR1 SQVTM, CDR2 ANQGSEA.

The table lists this clonotype with a few counts. CDR3 region: CASSALAGGVTDTQYF. CDR3 in DNA: TGTGCCAGCAGCGCACTAGCGGGAGGTGTGACAGATACGCAGTATTTT. V gene TRBV7-2 combines with J gene TRBJ2-3; 12 bases match TRBD2. Germline CDR1 and CDR2: SGHTA and FQGNSA. This CDR3 is built from 16 residues. With V trimmed by 5 bases and J by 3 bases, 6 bases remained unmatched.

A word on this clonotype: The germline gene is not matched at one end of the junction; a read error may be the cause. CDR3 bases: TGTGCCAGCAGCTCCACTAGCGGGATGGTCTTC. Translating gives CASSSTSGMVF. The chain links TRBV5-4 to TRBJ2-1, with 10 bases identical to TRBD2. Germline V gives CDR1 SGHNT, CDR2 YYREEE (reference sequence). This CDR3 has 11 amino acids.

The rearrangement joins TRBV11-2 to TRBJ1-5, with no clear D. Germline loops: CDR1 SGHAT, CDR2 FQNNGV. The V and J ends lost 5 bases and 3 bases respectively, with 11 bases between them. The CDR3 consists of 14 residues. CDR3 DNA: TGTGCCAGCAGCCCCAGTGGTTTCAATCAGCCCCAGCATTTT. Protein product: CASSPSGFNQPQHF.

The sample holds many counts of this clonotype. The V call is TRBV7-2, the J call TRBJ2-1; a weak D match, TRBD1 (5 bases). CDR1 and CDR2 (germline): SGHTA, FQGNSA. V lost 10 bases, J lost 1 base, and 11 bases lay in between. The CDR3 is 13 amino acids. CDR3: CANGQGSYNEQFF. Written as DNA, the CDR3 is TGTGCCAATGGGCAGGGATCCTACAATGAGCAGTTCTTC. Combining the CDR3 with reference TRBV7-2 and TRBJ2-1 gives the whole variable domain GAGVSQSPSNKVTEKGKDVELRCDPISGHTALYWYRQSLGQGLEFLIYFQGNSAPDKSGLPSDRFSAERTGGSVSTLTIQRTQQEDSAVYLCANGQGSYNEQFFGPGTRLTVL.

This clonotype was detected a few times. The chain joins TRBV15 to TRBJ2-5; D is uncertain. This CDR3 is 16 amino acids long. Germline V gene data show CDR1 as LNHNV and CDR2 as YYDKDF (reference sequence). Trimming shortened V by 3 bases and J by 2 bases, and 16 bases separated the two germline ends. CDR3 sequence: CATSSDTIRRQETQYF. As DNA, the CDR3 is TGTGCCACCAGCAGCGATACAATTCGAAGGCAAGAGACCCAGTACTTC.

The table lists this clonotype with a count of one. Here the CDR3 DNA reads TGTGCCAGCAGGACAGGGGAGGGGGACACTGAAGCTTTCTTT. This gives the protein CASRTGEGDTEAFF. The V gene is TRBV6-1, the J gene TRBJ1-1; TRBD1 matches 8 bases. This CDR3 contains 14 residues. V lost 6 bases and J lost 3; bases outside the gene matches: 6. CDR1 is MNHNS, CDR2 SASEGT, per germline.

This chain links TRBV7-9 with TRBJ1-2; the match to TRBD1 covers 9 bases. The CDR3 totals 17 residues. J was trimmed by 4 bases and V by 8 bases; bases with no gene match: 17. Per the germline V gene, CDR1 is SEHNR and CDR2 is FQNEAQ (reference sequence). CDR3 nucleotides: TGTGCCAGCGGCCGGACAGGGGTCCCGCCGGGATCCTATGGCTACACCTTC. Translated, it gives CASGRTGVPPGSYGYTF.

This clonotype was counted at least ten times. The V and J genes are TRBV7-9 and TRBJ2-7; D unresolved. The CDR3 sequence is 12 residues long. Per the germline V gene, CDR1 is SEHNR and CDR2 is FQNEAQ (reference sequence). Trimming took off 2 bases at V and 4 bases at J, with 6 bases between the two ends. The CDR3 sequence is CASSLNSYEQYF. As DNA, the CDR3 is TGTGCCAGCAGCTTAAACAGTTACGAGCAGTACTTC.

In its sample, this clonotype was seen a few times. This chain joins TRBV7-8 and TRBJ1-2, with 8 bases identical to TRBD1. Germline V gives CDR1 SGHVS, CDR2 FQNEAQ. The CDR3 consists of 16 residues. With 5 bases clipped from V and 4 bases from J, the junction kept 12 bases outside the gene matches. CDR3 in amino acids: CASSSGQGRGGYGYTF. For the CDR3, the DNA is TGTGCCAGCAGCAGCGGACAGGGAAGAGGGGGCTATGGCTACACCTTC.

The rearrangement uses TRBV7-2 and TRBJ2-3, with unresolved D. Germline V gives CDR1 SGHTA, CDR2 FQGNSA. The CDR3 runs 13 residues. The ends were cut back, 4 bases at V and 6 bases at J, with 11 bases in the middle. CDR3: CASSSFTVDTQYF. As DNA, the CDR3 is TGTGCCAGCAGCTCCTTTACGGTGGATACGCAGTATTTT.

The J gene is TRBJ2-1, the V gene TRBV19; 10 nucleotides agree with TRBD2. The CDR3 covers 15 residues. With V trimmed by 8 bases and J by 6 bases, 10 bases remained unmatched. Looked up from germline, CDR1 is LNHDA and CDR2 is SQIVND (reference sequence). The CDR3 loop is CASQGPSGSGNEQFF. The CDR3 coding sequence is TGTGCCAGTCAGGGCCCTAGCGGGAGTGGCAATGAGCAGTTCTTC.

There are a few counts of this clonotype. The chain is built from TRBV7-9 and TRBJ2-5, with 9 bases lining up with TRBD1. The CDR3 length is 19 residues. Germline V gene lookup returns CDR1 SEHNR and CDR2 FQNEAQ (reference sequence). J gave up 2 bases and V 1 base, and 14 bases lay outside the gene matches. The CDR3 region is CASSLGRDRASKTQETQYF. In DNA form, the CDR3 reads TGTGCCAGCAGCTTAGGCAGGGACAGGGCGAGTAAAACGCAAGAGACCCAGTACTTC.

About this clonotype itself: A much larger clone differs by one base, so this may be a read error. Here the CDR3 DNA reads TGTGCCAGCGGCTCAATCGTAGCGGGGGGGCTTGCAGATACGCAGTATTTT. It yields the protein CASGSIVAGGLADTQYF. The chain combines TRBV7-8 with TRBJ2-3; TRBD2 agrees at 11 bases. The V gene end was trimmed by 8 bases and the J gene end by 4 bases; junction bases not matched to a gene: 14. The CDR3 is made up of 17 amino acids. The germline V gene encodes CDR1 SGHVS and CDR2 FQNEAQ. The whole variable domain, filled in from reference TRBV7-8 and TRBJ2-3, reads GAGVSQSPRYKVAKRGQDVALRCDPISGHVSLFWYQQALGQGPEFLTYFQNEAQLDKSGLPSDRFFAERPEGSVSTLKIQRTQQEDSAVYLCASGSIVAGGLADTQYFGPGTRLTVL.

This sequence joins TRBV7-2 and TRBJ1-5; D gene unclear. In germline, CDR1 is SGHTA, CDR2 FQGNSA. Trimming removed 3 bases from V and 3 bases from J, with 9 bases in between. The CDR3 sequence is 14 residues long. CDR3 protein: CASSFEGFNQPQHF. In nucleotides, the CDR3 is TGTGCCAGCAGCTTCGAGGGATTCAATCAGCCCCAGCATTTT.

The rearrangement joins TRBV19 to TRBJ2-1; either TRBD1 or TRBD2 may supply D (5 bases each). CDR1 is LNHDA, CDR2 SQIVND, per germline (reference sequence). Deletions cut 9 bases from V and 10 bases from J, with 19 bases between. CDR3 length: 13 amino acids. CDR3 residues: CASQDTTRREQFF. The CDR3 nucleotides are TGTGCCAGCCAGGACACAACCAGGAGGGAGCAGTTCTTC.

The chain employs TRBV12-3 or TRBV12-4 and TRBJ1-1, with 7 bases that match TRBD1. CDR3 size: 15 residues. With V trimmed by 2 bases and J by 8 bases, 11 bases remained unmatched. The CDR3 sequence: CASSLLVGTGDEAFF. For the CDR3, the DNA is TGTGCCAGCAGTTTATTGGTGGGAACAGGGGACGAAGCTTTCTTT.

This clonotype was counted ten times or more. The CDR3 region is CASSLVHAADTQYF. The CDR3 bases are TGTGCCAGCAGCTTAGTTCACGCGGCTGATACGCAGTATTTT. The rearrangement links TRBV7-2 to TRBJ2-3; D ambiguous. The CDR3 covers 14 residues. Trimming took 1 base from V and 6 from J, leaving 11 bases between them. The V gene's germline CDR1 is SGHTA and CDR2 FQGNSA. Full variable domain (missing parts from reference TRBV7-2 and TRBJ2-3): GAGVSQSPSNKVTEKGKDVELRCDPISGHTALYWYRQSLGQGLEFLIYFQGNSAPDKSGLPSDRFSAERTGGSVSTLTIQRTQQEDSAVYLCASSLVHAADTQYFGPGTRLTVL.

The gene calls are TRBV3-1 and TRBJ1-1; 8 nucleotides align to TRBD1. The CDR3 spans 20 residues. V was clipped by 1 base and J by 4 bases; unmatched bases: 20. Per germline, CDR1 LGHDT and CDR2 YNNKEL (reference sequence). The CDR3 sequence is CASSQVWTGSERLGGTEAFF. The CDR3 bases are TGTGCCAGCAGCCAAGTCTGGACAGGGTCAGAGAGATTGGGTGGCACTGAAGCTTTCTTT.

This clonotype turned up a few times. This chain uses TRBV28 with TRBJ2-7; 9 nucleotides agree with TRBD1. There are 11 residues in the CDR3. V lost 10 bases to trimming and J lost 5 bases; unmatched junction nucleotides: 3. Germline V gene lookup returns CDR1 MDHEN and CDR2 SYDVKM. The CDR3 region is CAITGGHEQYF. CDR3 sequence (DNA): TGTGCCATCACAGGGGGCCACGAGCAGTACTTC.